The next 2 T cell receptor beta chains were all read from a single sample in a study of OX40 agonist ivuxolimab in advanced cancers. Assay used: immunoSEQ multiplex PCR; TCRdb lists only in-frame clones, some missing. The data contain over 55,000 clones, approximately 91% of them singletons. This specimen was CD4+ or CD8+ T cells sorted from blood, taken in a trial of the OX40 agonist ivuxolimab. The origin of the receptors is an adult with an advanced solid tumor such as melanoma, head and neck, liver or kidney cancer.

This clone was counted a few times. The chain links TRBV28 to TRBJ2-1; 14 bases are a match to TRBD2. The CDR3 totals 20 residues. Germline V gene lookup returns CDR1 MDHEN and CDR2 SYDVKM. V dropped 6 bases and J dropped 0; count of bases not matched to a gene: 13. The DNA of the CDR3 is TGTGCCAGCAGGTCTGGGGTTGGGACTAGCGGGAGTAGCTCCTACAATGAGCAGTTCTTC. It codes for CASRSGVGTSGSSSYNEQFF.

A word on this clone: At one end the junction does not follow the germline gene, possibly because of a read error. J is TRBJ2-5 and V is TRBV9; D assignment may be TRBD1 or TRBD2 (5 bases each). CDR1 SGDLS and CDR2 YYNGEE come from the germline V gene. This CDR3 has 15 residues. CDR3 nucleotide sequence: TGTGCCAACAGCGTAGTTGGGACCCCTGAGGAGACCCAGTACTTC. Amino acid sequence: CANSVVGTPEETQYF.